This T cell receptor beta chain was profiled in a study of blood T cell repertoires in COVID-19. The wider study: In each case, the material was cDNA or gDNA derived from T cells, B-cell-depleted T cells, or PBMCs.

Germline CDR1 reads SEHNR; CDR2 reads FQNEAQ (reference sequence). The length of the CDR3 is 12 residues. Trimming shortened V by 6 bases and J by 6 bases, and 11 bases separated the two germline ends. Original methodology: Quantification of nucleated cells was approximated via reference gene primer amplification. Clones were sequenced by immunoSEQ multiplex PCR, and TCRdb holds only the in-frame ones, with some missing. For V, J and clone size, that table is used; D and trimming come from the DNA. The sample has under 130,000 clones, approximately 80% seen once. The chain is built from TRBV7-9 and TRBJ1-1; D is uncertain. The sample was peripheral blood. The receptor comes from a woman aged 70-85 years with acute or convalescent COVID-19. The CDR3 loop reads CASRPDWSEAFF. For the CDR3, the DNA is TGTGCCAGCAGACCAGACTGGTCTGAAGCTTTCTTT.